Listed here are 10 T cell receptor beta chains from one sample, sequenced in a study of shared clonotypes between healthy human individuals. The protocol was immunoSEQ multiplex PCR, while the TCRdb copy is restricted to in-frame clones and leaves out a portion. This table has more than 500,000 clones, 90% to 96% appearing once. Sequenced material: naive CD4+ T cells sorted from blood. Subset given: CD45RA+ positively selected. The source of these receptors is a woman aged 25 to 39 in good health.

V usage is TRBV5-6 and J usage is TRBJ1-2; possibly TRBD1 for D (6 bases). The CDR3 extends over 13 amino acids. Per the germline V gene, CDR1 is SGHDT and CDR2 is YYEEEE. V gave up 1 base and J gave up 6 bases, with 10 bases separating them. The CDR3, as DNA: TGTGCCAGCAGCTTGTGGACAGCCGATGGCTACACCTTC. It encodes CASSLWTADGYTF.

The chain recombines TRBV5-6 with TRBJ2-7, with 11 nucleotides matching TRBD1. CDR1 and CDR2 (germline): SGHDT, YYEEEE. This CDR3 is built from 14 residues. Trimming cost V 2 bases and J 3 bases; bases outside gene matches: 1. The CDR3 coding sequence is TGTGCCAGCAGCTTCGGGACAGGGGGCTACGAGCAGTACTTC. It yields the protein CASSFGTGGYEQYF.

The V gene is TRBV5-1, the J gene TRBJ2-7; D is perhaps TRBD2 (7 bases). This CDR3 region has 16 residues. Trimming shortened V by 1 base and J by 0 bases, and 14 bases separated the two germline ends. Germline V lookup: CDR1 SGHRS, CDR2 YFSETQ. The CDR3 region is CASSLQAGHSSYEQYF. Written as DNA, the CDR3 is TGCGCCAGCAGCTTGCAAGCGGGACACTCCTCCTACGAGCAGTACTTC.

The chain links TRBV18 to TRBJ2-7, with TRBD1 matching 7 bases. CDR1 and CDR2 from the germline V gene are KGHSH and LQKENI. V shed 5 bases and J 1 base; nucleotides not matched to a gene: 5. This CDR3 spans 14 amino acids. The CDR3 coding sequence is TGTGCCAGCTCAGTCCGGGACAGATCCTACGAGCAGTACTTC. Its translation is CASSVRDRSYEQYF.

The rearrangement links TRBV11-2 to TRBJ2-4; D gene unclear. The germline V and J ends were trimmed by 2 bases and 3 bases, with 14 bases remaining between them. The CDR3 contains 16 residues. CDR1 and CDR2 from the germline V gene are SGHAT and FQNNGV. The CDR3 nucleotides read TGTGCCAGCAGCTTACGTTTGGCAGAGATCAAAAACATTCAGTACTTC. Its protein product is CASSLRLAEIKNIQYF.

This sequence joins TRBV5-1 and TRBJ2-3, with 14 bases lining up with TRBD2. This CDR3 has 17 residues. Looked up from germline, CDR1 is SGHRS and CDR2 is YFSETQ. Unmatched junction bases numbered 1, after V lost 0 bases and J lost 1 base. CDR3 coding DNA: TGCGCCAGCAGCTTGGGGGGACTAGCGGGAGGCACAGATACGCAGTATTTT. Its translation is CASSLGGLAGGTDTQYF.

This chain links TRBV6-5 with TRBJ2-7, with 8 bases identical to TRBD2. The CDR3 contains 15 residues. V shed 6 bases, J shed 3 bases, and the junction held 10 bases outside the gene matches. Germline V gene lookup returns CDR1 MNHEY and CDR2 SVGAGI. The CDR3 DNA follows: TGTGCCAGCAGGCCCAGCGGGAGTAGGATCTACGAGCAGTACTTC. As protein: CASRPSGSRIYEQYF.

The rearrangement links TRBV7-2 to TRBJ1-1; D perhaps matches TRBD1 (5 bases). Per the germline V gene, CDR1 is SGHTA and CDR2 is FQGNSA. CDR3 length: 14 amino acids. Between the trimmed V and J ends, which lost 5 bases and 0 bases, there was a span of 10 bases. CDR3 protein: CASSRGRLNTEAFF. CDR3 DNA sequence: TGTGCCAGCAGCCGGGGACGCTTGAACACTGAAGCTTTCTTT.

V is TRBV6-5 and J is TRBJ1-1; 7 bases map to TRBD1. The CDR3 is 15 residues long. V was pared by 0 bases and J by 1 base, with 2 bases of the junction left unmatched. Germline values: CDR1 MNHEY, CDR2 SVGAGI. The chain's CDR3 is CASSYSGTANTEAFF. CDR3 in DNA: TGTGCCAGCAGTTACTCCGGGACAGCGAACACTGAAGCTTTCTTT.

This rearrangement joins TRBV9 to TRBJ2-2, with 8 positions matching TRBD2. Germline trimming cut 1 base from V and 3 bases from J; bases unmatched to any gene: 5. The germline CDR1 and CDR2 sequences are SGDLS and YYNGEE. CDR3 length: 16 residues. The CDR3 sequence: CASSVSGRADTGELFF. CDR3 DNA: TGTGCCAGCAGCGTATCCGGGAGGGCCGACACCGGGGAGCTGTTTTTT.